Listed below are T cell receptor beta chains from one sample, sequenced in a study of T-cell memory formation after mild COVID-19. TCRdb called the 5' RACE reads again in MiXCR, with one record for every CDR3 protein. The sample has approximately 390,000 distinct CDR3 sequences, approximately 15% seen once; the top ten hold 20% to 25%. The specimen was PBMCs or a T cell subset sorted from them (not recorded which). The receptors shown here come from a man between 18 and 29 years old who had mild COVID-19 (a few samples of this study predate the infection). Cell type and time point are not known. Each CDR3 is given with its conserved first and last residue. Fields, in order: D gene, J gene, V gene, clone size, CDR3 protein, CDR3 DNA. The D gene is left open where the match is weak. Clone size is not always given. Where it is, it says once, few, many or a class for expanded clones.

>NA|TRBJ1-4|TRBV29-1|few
CSVEDPFNEKLFF
TGCAGCGTTGAAGATCCGTTTAATGAAAAACTGTTTTTT
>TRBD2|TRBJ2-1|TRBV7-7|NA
CASSLRTSTGEQFF
TGTGCTAGCAGCTTACGGACTAGCACCGGGGAGCAGTTCTTC
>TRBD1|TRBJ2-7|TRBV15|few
CATSRALTGTGGYEQYF
TGTGCCACCAGCAGAGCCCTTACTGGGACAGGGGGCTACGAGCAGTACTTC
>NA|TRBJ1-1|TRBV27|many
CASSFSGEGTEAFF
TGTGCCAGCAGTTTTTCAGGGGAAGGGACTGAAGCTTTCTTT
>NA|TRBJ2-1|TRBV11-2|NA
CASSPKGVSNEQFF
TGTGCCAGCAGCCCAAAGGGGGTAAGCAATGAGCAGTTCTTC
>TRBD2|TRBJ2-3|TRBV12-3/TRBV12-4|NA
CASSTGPSGGATDTQYF
TGTGCCAGCAGCACCGGCCCTAGCGGGGGGGCCACAGATACGCAGTATTTT
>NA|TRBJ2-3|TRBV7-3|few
CASSPRTSSGDTQYF
TGTGCCAGCAGCCCGCGCACTAGTTCAGGGGATACGCAGTATTTT
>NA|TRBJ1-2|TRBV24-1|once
CATSDPSLRGPDYGHTF
TGTGCCACCAGTGACCCATCTCTCAGGGGCCCGGACTATGGCCACACCTTC
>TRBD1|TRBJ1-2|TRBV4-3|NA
CASSPRQGVTF
TGCGCCAGCAGCCCACGACAGGGGGTAACCTTC
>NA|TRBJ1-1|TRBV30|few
CAWSYGGLSTEAFF
TGTGCCTGGTCTTACGGGGGATTGAGCACTGAAGCTTTCTTT
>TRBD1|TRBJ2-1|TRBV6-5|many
CASTMTGGGMFNEQFF
TGTGCCAGCACCATGACAGGGGGGGGGATGTTCAATGAGCAGTTCTTC
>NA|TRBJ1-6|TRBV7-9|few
CASSASGGYNSPLHF
TGTGCCAGCAGCGCCTCGGGGGGGTATAATTCACCCCTCCACTTT
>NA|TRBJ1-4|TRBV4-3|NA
CASSQETAREKLFF
TGCGCCAGCAGCCAAGAGACAGCCCGTGAAAAACTGTTTTTT
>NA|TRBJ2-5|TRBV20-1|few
CSARRGTSGTQYF
TGCAGTGCCCGGAGAGGGACTTCGGGGACCCAGTACTTC
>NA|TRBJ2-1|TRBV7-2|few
CASSLMGVGDEQFF
TGTGCCAGCAGCTTAATGGGGGTTGGGGATGAGCAGTTCTTC
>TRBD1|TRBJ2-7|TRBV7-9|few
CASSSWTGYDEQYF
TGTGCCAGCAGCTCCTGGACAGGGTACGACGAGCAGTACTTC
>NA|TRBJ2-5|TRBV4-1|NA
CASSQGAVFRGPRETQYF
TGCGCCAGCAGCCAAGGGGCAGTCTTTCGTGGCCCGAGAGAGACCCAGTACTTC
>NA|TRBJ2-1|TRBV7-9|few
CASSLQGPSADNEQFF
TGTGCCAGCAGCTTACAGGGACCTTCAGCGGACAATGAGCAGTTCTTC
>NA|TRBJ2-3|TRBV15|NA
CATSSDPGRSTQYF
TGTGCCACCAGCAGCGACCCGGGAAGGAGTACGCAGTATTTT
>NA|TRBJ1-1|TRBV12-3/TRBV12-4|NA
CASSFRAADTEAFF
TGTGCCAGCAGTTTTAGGGCAGCAGACACTGAAGCTTTCTTT
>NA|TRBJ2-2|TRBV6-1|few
CASSEVQVNTGELFF
TGTGCCAGCAGTGAAGTACAAGTGAACACCGGGGAGCTGTTTTTT
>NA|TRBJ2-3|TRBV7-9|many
CASSPPTSTDTQYF
TGTGCCAGCAGCCCTCCGACGAGCACAGATACGCAGTATTTT
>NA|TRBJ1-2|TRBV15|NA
CATSRPRDSHGYTF
TGTGCCACCAGCAGACCCCGGGACTCCCATGGCTACACCTTC
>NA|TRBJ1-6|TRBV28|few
CASSFVAANSPLHF
TGTGCCAGCAGTTTCGTGGCAGCTAATTCACCCCTCCACTTT
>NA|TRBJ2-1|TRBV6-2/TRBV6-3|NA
CASSYGGSNEQFF
TGTGCCAGCAGTTATGGGGGTTCCAATGAGCAGTTCTTC
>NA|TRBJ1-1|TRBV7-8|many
CASSLVPGLILTEAFF
TGTGCCAGCAGCTTAGTTCCAGGGCTTATCCTCACTGAAGCTTTCTTT
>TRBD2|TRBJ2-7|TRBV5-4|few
CASSVSLAGSYEQYF
TGTGCCAGCTCGGTCTCACTAGCGGGTTCCTACGAGCAGTACTTC
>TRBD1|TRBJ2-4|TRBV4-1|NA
CASSQGDRESNIQYF
TGCGCCAGCAGCCAAGGGGACAGGGAGTCAAACATTCAGTACTTC
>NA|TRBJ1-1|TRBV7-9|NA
CASSLARDQRNTEAFF
TGTGCCAGCAGCTTAGCTCGGGACCAAAGGAACACTGAAGCTTTCTTT
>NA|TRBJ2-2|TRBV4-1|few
CASRPRELGGTGELFF
TGCGCCAGCAGGCCCAGGGAGTTGGGAGGCACCGGGGAGCTGTTTTTT
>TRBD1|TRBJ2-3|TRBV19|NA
CASSMGQGMPHDTQYF
TGTGCCAGTAGTATGGGACAGGGGATGCCCCACGATACGCAGTATTTT
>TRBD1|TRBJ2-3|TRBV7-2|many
CASSKPYRGPGDTQYF
TGTGCCAGCAGCAAGCCCTACAGGGGGCCTGGAGATACGCAGTATTTT
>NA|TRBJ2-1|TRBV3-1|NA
CASSQDLLDRSYNEQFF
TGTGCCAGCAGCCAAGATCTCTTGGATCGCTCCTACAATGAGCAGTTCTTC
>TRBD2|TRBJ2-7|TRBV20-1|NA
CSAIAGGRYEQYF
TGCAGTGCTATAGCGGGGGGCCGGTACGAGCAGTACTTC
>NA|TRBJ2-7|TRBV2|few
CASSDELVSYEQYF
TGTGCCAGCAGTGACGAGCTAGTCTCCTACGAGCAGTACTTC
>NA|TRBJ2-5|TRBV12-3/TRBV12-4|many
CASRGGAQETQYF
TGTGCCAGCAGGGGAGGAGCTCAAGAGACCCAGTACTTC
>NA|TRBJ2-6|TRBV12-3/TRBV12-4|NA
CASSPIQGTGANVLTF
TGTGCCAGCAGCCCCATCCAGGGGACTGGGGCCAACGTCCTGACTTTC
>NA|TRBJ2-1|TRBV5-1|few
CASSLGSTDEQFF
TGCGCCAGCAGCTTGGGTAGCACCGATGAGCAGTTCTTC
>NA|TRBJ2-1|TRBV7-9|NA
CASSPEVNEQFF
TGTGCCAGCAGCCCTGAAGTCAATGAGCAGTTCTTC
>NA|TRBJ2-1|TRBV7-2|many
CASSSLGVGVAYNEQFF
TGTGCCAGCAGCTCCCTGGGGGTCGGGGTAGCCTACAATGAGCAGTTCTTC
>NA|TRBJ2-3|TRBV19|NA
CASSIVAGARTDTQYF
TGTGCCAGTAGTATAGTGGCGGGGGCGAGAACAGATACGCAGTATTTT
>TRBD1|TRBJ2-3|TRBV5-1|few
CATTPGQGTDTQYF
TGCGCCACCACCCCGGGACAGGGTACAGATACGCAGTATTTT
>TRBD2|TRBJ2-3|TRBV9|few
CASSVYGGKADTQYF
TGTGCCAGCAGCGTATACGGGGGGAAGGCAGATACGCAGTATTTT
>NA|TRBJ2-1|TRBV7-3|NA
CASSLVYRARNEQFF
TGTGCCAGCAGCTTAGTCTACAGGGCGAGGAATGAGCAGTTCTTC
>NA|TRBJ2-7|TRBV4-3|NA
CASSQGSGRSRHEQYF
TGCGCCAGCAGCCAAGGCTCAGGGAGAAGCCGCCACGAGCAGTACTTC
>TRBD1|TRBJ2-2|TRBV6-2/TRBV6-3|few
CASSYLQGASGELFF
TGTGCCAGCAGTTATTTGCAGGGGGCATCCGGGGAGCTGTTTTTT
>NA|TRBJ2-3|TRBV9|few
CASSVVTGGGQYF
TGTGCCAGCAGCGTAGTAACCGGGGGTGGGCAGTATTTT
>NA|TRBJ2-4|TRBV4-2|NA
CASSQGGSLESAKNIQYF
TGTGCCAGCAGCCAAGGCGGCTCTCTAGAGTCCGCCAAAAACATTCAGTACTTC
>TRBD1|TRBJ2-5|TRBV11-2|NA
CASSQGQVLETQYF
TGTGCCAGCAGCCAGGGACAGGTCTTGGAGACCCAGTACTTC
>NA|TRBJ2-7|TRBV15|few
CATSRDRREPYEQYF
TGTGCCACCAGCAGAGACCGAAGAGAACCCTACGAGCAGTACTTC
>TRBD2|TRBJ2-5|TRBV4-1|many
CASSQYGTSGGLETQYF
TGCGCCAGCAGCCAATATGGGACTAGCGGGGGCCTGGAGACCCAGTACTTC
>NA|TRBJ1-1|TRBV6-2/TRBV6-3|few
CASRSLTDEAFF
TGTGCCAGCAGATCTTTGACCGACGAAGCTTTCTTT
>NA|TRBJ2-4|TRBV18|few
CASSPPDQEDIQYF
TGTGCCAGCTCACCACCGGATCAGGAAGACATTCAGTACTTC
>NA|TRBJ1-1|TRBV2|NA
CASRGPGGMNTEAFF
TGTGCCAGCAGGGGACCGGGAGGTATGAACACTGAAGCTTTCTTT
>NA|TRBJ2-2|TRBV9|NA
CASSVDSGYTGELFF
TGTGCCAGCAGCGTAGATTCGGGGTACACCGGGGAGCTGTTTTTT
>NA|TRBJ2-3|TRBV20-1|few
CSARSGAVDTQYF
TGCAGTGCTAGATCGGGGGCGGTAGATACGCAGTATTTT
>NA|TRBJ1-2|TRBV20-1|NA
CSATGPIYGYTF
TGCAGTGCTACAGGGCCTATCTATGGCTACACCTTC
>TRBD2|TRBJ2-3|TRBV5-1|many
CASSPTGGDTQYF
TGCGCCAGCAGCCCGACGGGGGGAGATACGCAGTATTTT
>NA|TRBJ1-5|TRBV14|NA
CASSQTGAEQPQHF
TGTGCCAGCAGCCAAACAGGTGCGGAACAGCCCCAGCATTTT
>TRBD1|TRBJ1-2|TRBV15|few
CATSRETGGGYGYTF
TGTGCCACCAGCAGAGAGACAGGGGGTGGATATGGCTACACCTTC